The 6 T cell receptor beta chains below come from one sample, sequenced in a study of blood T cell repertoires in COVID-19. Measured with immunoSEQ multiplex PCR; TCRdb has only the in-frame clones, and not every one. Counted here are about 140,000 clones, approximately 87% occurring once; the ten biggest clones make up under 9%. The specimen was peripheral blood. The receptors stem from a woman aged 45-65 years with active or convalescent COVID-19.

This rearrangement joins TRBV30 to TRBJ1-1; 7 bases are a match to TRBD1. Per germline, CDR1 GTSNPN and CDR2 SVGIG (reference sequence). V was pared by 4 bases and J by 1 base, with 3 bases of the junction left unmatched. The CDR3 sequence is 13 residues long. The CDR3 protein is CAWTRTGNTEAFF. Written as DNA, the CDR3 is TGTGCCTGGACCAGGACAGGGAACACTGAAGCTTTCTTT.

V usage is TRBV30 and J usage is TRBJ1-4; 10 nucleotides match TRBD1. The trim removed 1 base at V and 6 bases at J, leaving 5 bases unmatched. The CDR3 totals 15 residues. CDR1 is GTSNPN, CDR2 SVGIG, per germline (reference sequence). The CDR3 protein is CAWSARTGGYEKLFF. The CDR3 nucleotides read TGTGCCTGGAGTGCCCGGACAGGGGGTTATGAAAAACTGTTTTTT.

The chain has TRBV4-1 and TRBJ1-1; D unresolved. V lost 0 bases, J lost 7 bases, and 18 bases lay in between. CDR3 length: 16 amino acids. Germline V gives CDR1 MGHRA, CDR2 YSYEKL. The CDR3 region has the DNA TGCGCCAGCAGCCAAGATGAGTCGAGGGTCCATTTTGAAGCTTTCTTT. Its protein is CASSQDESRVHFEAFF.

The rearrangement joins TRBV5-1 to TRBJ1-5; a possible D gene is TRBD1 (6 bases). The germline V gene has CDR1 SGHRS and CDR2 YFSETQ. V lost 4 bases and J lost 6, with 17 bases in between. This CDR3 spans 15 amino acids. The CDR3 DNA sequence: TGCGCCAGCAGCATTACAGGGTCCCTGGGTCAGCCCCAGCATTTT. Protein sequence: CASSITGSLGQPQHF.

This clone has just one count. The chain has TRBV5-1 and TRBJ1-1, with D possibly being TRBD1 (6 bases). Trimming removed 3 bases from V and 1 base from J, with 10 bases in between. The CDR3 is made up of 14 amino acids. CDR1 is SGHRS and CDR2 is YFSETQ in the germline V gene. The CDR3 loop reads CASSSGGANTEAFF. CDR3 coding DNA: TGCGCCAGCAGCTCGGGGGGCGCGAACACTGAAGCTTTCTTT.

This sequence joins TRBV6-6 and TRBJ1-1; D is undetermined. With 2 bases removed from V and 0 bases from J, the gap between germline ends came to 10 bases. CDR1 and CDR2 (germline): MNHNY, SVGAGI (reference sequence). The CDR3 totals 15 residues. CDR3 sequence (DNA): TGTGCCAGCAGTTACGATGAACTGTTGAACACTGAAGCTTTCTTT. Its protein is CASSYDELLNTEAFF.